A selection of T cell receptor beta chains follows, all from one sample in a study of CD8 T cells in Susac syndrome. TCRdb processed the immunoSEQ multiplex PCR reads anew with MiXCR; each CDR3 protein has one entry. Of approximately 130,000 distinct CDR3 sequences in the sample, 90% to 95% are singletons; the top ten hold about 0.23%. Specimen: CD8+ T cells from PBMCs. These receptors were taken from a human donor with multiple sclerosis. CDR3s include the opening cysteine and the closing phenylalanine or tryptophan. D genes are given only for firm matches. Only part of the rows carry a size: once, few, many, or a class if the clone is expanded.

>TRBV7-9|.|TRBJ2-7|.
CASSGSGLTYEQYF
TGTGCCAGCAGCGGTAGCGGCCTAACCTACGAGCAGTACTTC
>TRBV4-1|.|TRBJ2-1|once
CASSQQTGSYNEQFF
TGCGCCAGCAGCCAGCAGACAGGTTCCTACAATGAGCAGTTCTTC
>TRBV7-9|.|TRBJ2-7|.
CASSKVTALEQYF
TGTGCCAGCAGCAAGGTGACTGCGCTCGAGCAGTACTTC
>TRBV3-1|.|TRBJ2-5|.
CASSQDTDPGLETQYF
TGTGCCAGCAGCCAAGACACTGACCCGGGATTGGAGACCCAGTACTTC
>TRBV7-9|TRBD1|TRBJ1-2|.
CASSPTGQGPDGYTF
TGTGCCAGCAGCCCAACCGGACAGGGGCCGGATGGCTACACCTTC
>TRBV28|.|TRBJ2-1|.
CASSLLADLYNEQFF
TGTGCCAGCAGTCTTTTAGCAGACCTTTACAATGAGCAGTTCTTC
>TRBV5-4|.|TRBJ2-7|.
CASSLVGSGSYEQYF
TGTGCCAGCAGCTTGGTGGGTAGCGGATCCTACGAGCAGTACTTC
>TRBV4-3|.|TRBJ1-1|.
CASSQDHWNTEAFF
TGCGCCAGCAGCCAAGACCATTGGAACACTGAAGCTTTCTTT
>TRBV3-1|TRBD2|TRBJ2-5|.
CASSQELAGVETQYF
TGTGCCAGCAGCCAAGAGCTAGCGGGAGTAGAGACCCAGTACTTC
>TRBV28|TRBD2|TRBJ2-3|.
CASSSGLAGTDTQYF
TGTGCCAGCAGTTCGGGACTAGCGGGAACAGATACGCAGTATTTT
>TRBV7-7|.|TRBJ2-7|.
CASSLSQGSEQYF
TGTGCCAGCAGCTTAAGCCAGGGCAGCGAGCAGTACTTC
>TRBV30|.|TRBJ2-1|.
CAWNLGQVDNEQFF
TGTGCCTGGAATTTAGGGCAGGTGGACAATGAGCAGTTCTTC
>TRBV7-9|.|TRBJ2-1|.
CASSLQTSSGEQFF
TGTGCCAGCAGCTTACAGACTAGTTCGGGTGAGCAGTTCTTC
>TRBV28|TRBD2|TRBJ2-1|.
CASSFWASGSNEQFF
TGTGCCAGCAGTTTCTGGGCTAGCGGGAGTAATGAGCAGTTCTTC
>TRBV6-2/TRBV6-3|.|TRBJ1-1|.
CASSSYTEAFF
TGTGCCAGCAGTTCATACACTGAAGCTTTCTTT
>TRBV7-6|.|TRBJ2-5|.
CASSAHHQDGWETQYF
TGTGCCAGCAGCGCACACCACCAGGACGGGTGGGAGACCCAGTACTTC
>TRBV20-1|TRBD1|TRBJ1-2|.
CSAAEGTGATGGHGYTF
TGCAGTGCCGCGGAGGGGACAGGGGCAACCGGGGGCCATGGCTACACCTTC
>TRBV2|.|TRBJ2-4|.
CASRLDRLTKNIQYF
TGTGCCAGCAGGCTAGACAGGCTAACCAAAAACATTCAGTACTTC
>TRBV7-9|.|TRBJ1-1|.
CASSLVSDGGTEAFF
TGTGCCAGCAGCTTAGTATCGGACGGTGGCACTGAAGCTTTCTTT
>TRBV6-5|.|TRBJ2-7|.
CASSYSIGVRREQYF
TGTGCCAGCAGTTACTCGATAGGGGTCCGTCGGGAGCAGTACTTC
>TRBV28|TRBD2|TRBJ2-3|.
CASSFVAGTDTQYF
TGTGCCAGCAGTTTTGTAGCGGGAACAGATACGCAGTATTTT
>TRBV12-3/TRBV12-4|TRBD2|TRBJ2-3|.
CASSNALGGPDTQYF
TGTGCCAGCAGCAACGCCTTGGGAGGGCCAGATACGCAGTATTTT
>TRBV5-6|.|TRBJ2-7|.
CASSPGEASSYEQYF
TGTGCCAGCAGCCCCGGCGAGGCTTCATCCTACGAGCAGTACTTC
>TRBV5-6|.|TRBJ1-1|.
CASSLEALMNTEAFF
TGTGCCAGCAGCTTGGAAGCCCTCATGAACACTGAAGCTTTCTTT
>TRBV3-1|.|TRBJ2-7|.
CASSQAGQGSYEQYF
TGTGCCAGCAGCCAAGCAGGCCAAGGTTCCTACGAGCAGTACTTC
>TRBV2|.|TRBJ2-1|.
CASSTDLTTTAVSSNEQFF
TGTGCCAGCAGTACCGATCTTACTACGACAGCTGTTAGTAGCAATGAGCAGTTCTTC
>TRBV7-8|.|TRBJ2-3|.
CASSLRGGSTDTQYF
TGTGCCAGCAGCTTGAGGGGGGGAAGCACAGATACGCAGTATTTT
>TRBV7-9|.|TRBJ2-5|.
CASSGIAEYQETQYF
TGTGCCAGCAGCGGGATAGCGGAATACCAAGAGACCCAGTACTTC
>TRBV9|.|TRBJ2-2|.
CASSVPSGGPGSCFF
.
>TRBV18|.|TRBJ1-1|few
CASSGGLMIAGPTEAFF
TGTGCCAGCTCCGGGGGTCTGATGATAGCAGGGCCCACTGAAGCTTTCTTT
>TRBV12-5|.|TRBJ2-1|.
CASGLVEVEQFF
TGTGCTAGTGGTTTGGTCGAGGTTGAGCAGTTCTTC
>TRBV28|.|TRBJ2-2|once
CASSFTVPGELFF
TGTGCCAGCAGTTTCACAGTCCCCGGGGAGCTGTTTTTT
>TRBV12-3/TRBV12-4|.|TRBJ1-1|.
CASREQGGGAEAFF
TGTGCCAGCAGGGAACAGGGAGGAGGGGCTGAAGCTTTCTTT
>TRBV30|.|TRBJ2-2|.
CAWSWGTNTGELFF
TGTGCCTGGAGCTGGGGTACGAACACCGGGGAGCTGTTTTTT
>TRBV9|.|TRBJ1-1|.
CASSVVERSEAFF
TGTGCCAGCAGCGTAGTTGAGAGGAGCGAAGCTTTCTTT
>TRBV6-2/TRBV6-3|.|TRBJ1-2|.
CASGADRSYGYTF
TGTGCCAGCGGCGCCGACAGGAGCTATGGCTACACCTTC
>TRBV5-1|TRBD2|TRBJ2-1|.
CASSPAIAGSYNEQFF
TGCGCCAGCAGCCCTGCTATAGCGGGGTCCTACAATGAGCAGTTCTTC
>TRBV19|.|TRBJ2-1|.
CATWGGGEQFF
TGTGCCACCTGGGGGGGCGGTGAGCAGTTCTTC
>TRBV27|.|TRBJ2-7|.
CASTLGGTQGEQYF
TGTGCCAGCACCCTGGGTGGCACCCAAGGCGAGCAGTACTTC
>TRBV4-3|.|TRBJ1-2|.
CASSQRGALYGYTF
TGCGCCAGCAGCCAAAGGGGGGCCCTCTATGGCTACACCTTC
>TRBV7-9|.|TRBJ2-3|.
CASSYGLVITDTQYF
TGTGCCAGCAGCTACGGACTCGTAATCACAGATACGCAGTATTTT
>TRBV21-1|.|TRBJ2-7|.
CASSKSPGQPYEQYF
TGTGCCAGCAGCAAGTCCCCGGGACAGCCCTACGAGCAGTACTTC
>TRBV3-1|.|TRBJ1-2|.
CASSQTSGHDYGYTF
TGTGCCAGCAGCCAGACCTCAGGGCACGACTATGGCTACACCTTC
>TRBV7-9|TRBD2|TRBJ2-5|.
CASSSQLAGGPETQYF
TGTGCCAGCAGCTCCCAACTAGCGGGAGGTCCAGAGACCCAGTACTTC
>TRBV27|.|TRBJ2-5|.
CASSLSLSGLETQYF
TGTGCCAGCAGTTTATCCTTAAGCGGGTTAGAGACCCAGTACTTC
>TRBV4-1|TRBD1|TRBJ1-6|.
CASSQEGTANSPLHF
TGCGCCAGCAGCCAAGAGGGGACAGCTAATTCACCCCTCCACTTT
>TRBV7-9|.|TRBJ2-1|.
CASSGLASRVNEQFF
TGTGCCAGCAGCGGTCTAGCGTCAAGGGTTAATGAGCAGTTCTTC
>TRBV4-1|.|TRBJ1-2|.
CASTGQTNYGYTF
TGCGCCAGCACAGGCCAGACTAACTATGGCTACACCTTC
>TRBV27|.|TRBJ2-1|.
CASSFSRPPAEQFF
TGTGCCAGCAGTTTCTCGCGGCCCCCGGCTGAGCAGTTCTTC
>TRBV10-3|.|TRBJ2-7|.
CAITRENRREQYF
TGTGCCATCACTAGAGAAAACCGGCGGGAGCAGTACTTC
>TRBV28|TRBD2|TRBJ2-5|.
CASSLAGGPETQYF
TGTGCCAGCAGTTTGGCGGGAGGGCCGGAGACCCAGTACTTC
>TRBV11-2|TRBD2|TRBJ2-7|.
CASSLVREGYEQYF
TGTGCCAGCAGCTTAGTGCGGGAGGGTTACGAGCAGTACTTC
>TRBV7-9|.|TRBJ2-7|.
CASSLSSGFSYEQYF
TGTGCCAGCAGCTTATCCAGCGGGTTCTCCTACGAGCAGTACTTC
>TRBV4-1|.|TRBJ2-3|once
CASSQGAGSRDTQYF
TGCGCCAGCAGCCAAGGAGCGGGTTCAAGAGATACGCAGTATTTT
>TRBV30|TRBD1|TRBJ2-7|.
CAWGTGNSYEQYF
TGTGCCTGGGGGACAGGAAACTCCTACGAGCAGTACTTC